Following are 20 T cell receptor beta chains from one sample sequenced in a study of technical replicates of blood from several donors. Assay: immunoSEQ multiplex PCR; the TCRdb copy retains only in-frame clones and omits some. The sample includes about 93,000 clones, 95% seen only once; the top ten take 0.26%. Sequences were obtained from T cells isolated from PBMCs. Source of these receptors: a human donor in good health.

The rearrangement uses TRBV11-3 and TRBJ1-2, with 7 positions matching TRBD1. Germline V gives CDR1 SGHNT, CDR2 YENEEA. CDR3 size: 14 residues. V shed 4 bases, J shed 2 bases, and the junction held 4 bases outside the gene matches. CDR3 in amino acids: CASSSKQGNYGYTF. The CDR3 DNA sequence: TGTGCCAGCAGCTCCAAACAGGGGAACTATGGCTACACCTTC.

The V call is TRBV11-2, the J call TRBJ1-3; 7 bases agree with TRBD1. V trimming: 5 bases; J trimming: 3 bases; junction bases outside the gene matches: 7. Germline V gene lookup returns CDR1 SGHAT and CDR2 FQNNGV. The CDR3 is 15 residues long. CDR3 amino acids: CASSNGQEFGNTIYF. CDR3 sequence (DNA): TGTGCCAGCAGCAACGGACAGGAGTTTGGAAACACCATATATTTT.

The V call is TRBV6-5, the J call TRBJ1-5, with unresolved D. The CDR3 consists of 14 residues. The V gene lost 0 bases and the J gene lost 4 bases, with 7 bases spanning the gap. CDR1 and CDR2 (germline): MNHEY, SVGAGI. DNA of the CDR3: TGTGCCAGCAGTTACTCTTCGGGAAATCAGCCCCAGCATTTT. Translated: CASSYSSGNQPQHF.

This clone has only one observation. The chain recombines TRBV7-3 with TRBJ1-1; D is unresolved. Germline assignment: CDR1 SGHTA and CDR2 FQGTGA. This CDR3 has 14 residues. V was clipped by 3 bases and J by 11 bases, with 19 bases between them. The CDR3: CASSFLGRSQEAFF. CDR3 bases: TGTGCCAGCAGCTTCCTCGGGAGGAGCCAGGAGGCTTTCTTT.

This chain connects TRBV6-5 to TRBJ2-7; TRBD2 agrees at 7 bases. This CDR3 has 12 amino acids. In germline, CDR1 is MNHEY, CDR2 SVGAGI. The ends lost 10 bases at V and 5 bases at J; junction bases unmatched: 8. The CDR3 DNA is TGTGCCACTGTGACTAGCTGGGACGAGCAGTACTTC. Protein product: CATVTSWDEQYF.

This sequence joins TRBV19 and TRBJ1-1; 7 bases line up with TRBD1. Trimming removed 6 bases from V and 2 bases from J; junction bases left unmatched: 6. This CDR3 region has 14 residues. The germline V gene encodes CDR1 LNHDA and CDR2 SQIVND (reference sequence). This chain's CDR3 is CASSYTGVNTEAFF. CDR3 nucleotide sequence: TGTGCCAGTAGCTATACAGGGGTTAACACTGAAGCTTTCTTT.

This clone was counted a single time. The V and J genes are TRBV5-1 and TRBJ2-5; D call uncertain. Germline V gene lookup returns CDR1 SGHRS and CDR2 YFSETQ. Deletions cut 0 bases from V and 1 base from J, with 4 bases between. CDR3 length: 13 residues. In DNA, the CDR3 is TGCGCCAGCAGCTTGGAGAGCCAAGAGACCCAGTACTTC. As protein: CASSLESQETQYF.

The rearrangement links TRBV14 to TRBJ2-1; 11 nucleotides agree with TRBD2. The CDR3 extends over 15 amino acids. Germline CDR1 and CDR2: SGHDN and FVKESK. Germline trimming cut 1 base from V and 8 bases from J; bases unmatched to any gene: 4. The CDR3 nucleotides are TGTGCCAGCAGCCAAGTAACTAGCGGGAGAGATGAGCAGTTCTTC. This gives the protein CASSQVTSGRDEQFF.

J is TRBJ2-5 and V is TRBV28; maybe TRBD2 (5 bases). The CDR3 is 18 amino acids. Germline assignment: CDR1 MDHEN and CDR2 SYDVKM. Trimming cost V 8 bases and J 4 bases, with 29 bases left between them. The DNA of the CDR3 is TGTGCCAGCGGCCGATTAGCGAAAAAAATCCGTAATCGAGAGACCCAGTACTTC. Amino acids: CASGRLAKKIRNRETQYF.

The chain employs TRBV6-5 and TRBJ2-7; TRBD1 agrees at 8 bases. Trimming cost V 10 bases and J 0 bases; bases outside gene matches: 8. CDR3 length: 14 residues. Germline values: CDR1 MNHEY, CDR2 SVGAGI. The CDR3 region is CATSGQGDSYEQYF. CDR3 coding DNA: TGTGCCACCTCTGGACAGGGCGACTCCTACGAGCAGTACTTC.

The genes are TRBV5-4 and TRBJ2-3; 11 bases map to TRBD2. The CDR3 covers 16 residues. The V and J ends lost 4 bases and 0 bases, in that order; junction bases with no gene match: 4. The germline CDR1 and CDR2 sequences are SGHNT and YYREEE (reference sequence). The CDR3: CASSLRTSGSTDTQYF. The CDR3 DNA follows: TGTGCCAGCAGCCTCCGGACTAGCGGGAGCACAGATACGCAGTATTTT.

The J gene is TRBJ2-1, the V gene TRBV18, with no clear D. V was cut by 3 bases and J by 3 bases, with 15 bases left in between. CDR3 length: 16 amino acids. In germline, CDR1 is KGHSH, CDR2 LQKENI. In nucleotides, the CDR3 is TGTGCCAGCTCACCGGTCATTCCCGCCGGCTACAATGAGCAGTTCTTC. It codes for CASSPVIPAGYNEQFF.

J is TRBJ2-1 and V is TRBV5-1, with 7 positions matching TRBD1. Germline lookup yields CDR1 SGHRS and CDR2 YFSETQ. With 0 bases clipped from V and 2 bases from J, the junction kept 5 bases outside the gene matches. This CDR3 has 16 residues. The CDR3: CASSLVRDRPYNEQFF. Here the CDR3 DNA reads TGCGCCAGCAGCTTGGTCCGGGACAGACCCTACAATGAGCAGTTCTTC. Based on the CDR3 plus reference TRBV5-1 and TRBJ2-1, the full variable domain is KAGVTQTPRYLIKTRGQQVTLSCSPISGHRSVSWYQQTPGQGLQFLFEYFSETQRNKGNFPGRFSGRQFSNSRSEMNVSTLELGDSALYLCASSLVRDRPYNEQFFGPGTRLTVL.

The V call is TRBV7-8, the J call TRBJ2-1, with TRBD2 matching 8 bases. Germline V gives CDR1 SGHVS, CDR2 FQNEAQ. The J segment lost 7 bases and the V segment lost 5 bases, leaving 7 bases of the junction unmatched. The CDR3 is made up of 14 amino acids. Here the CDR3 DNA reads TGTGCCAGCAGCGACGGGGGGGCCTGGAATGAGCAGTTCTTC. Its translation: CASSDGGAWNEQFF.

The rearrangement uses TRBV5-1 and TRBJ2-7; weak D call: TRBD1 (7 bases). In germline, CDR1 is SGHRS, CDR2 YFSETQ. V was clipped by 4 bases and J by 3 bases, with 17 bases between them. The CDR3 covers 15 residues. CDR3 in amino acids: CASSPEGDRSYEQYF. The CDR3 DNA reads TGCGCCAGCAGCCCGGAGGGGGACAGAAGCTACGAGCAGTACTTC.

This rearrangement joins TRBV9 to TRBJ2-7, with 12 bases identical to TRBD1. V trimming: 3 bases; J trimming: 6 bases; junction bases outside the gene matches: 4. CDR1 and CDR2 from the germline V gene are SGDLS and YYNGEE. The CDR3 is 14 residues long. The DNA of the CDR3 is TGTGCCAGCAGCGAGGGACAGGGGGCGGGCGAGCAGTACTTC. Its translation is CASSEGQGAGEQYF.

The rearrangement joins TRBV28 to TRBJ2-7; 7 bases are a match to TRBD1. The V gene's germline CDR1 is MDHEN and CDR2 SYDVKM. This CDR3 contains 17 residues. With 2 bases clipped from V and 1 base from J, the junction kept 11 bases outside the gene matches. CDR3 protein: CASSLGAGAGGSYEQYF. The DNA of the CDR3 is TGTGCCAGCAGTTTAGGTGCCGGGGCAGGGGGATCCTACGAGCAGTACTTC.

The J gene is TRBJ1-1, the V gene TRBV7-9; D remains unclear. Trimming left V 1 base short and J 5 bases short, with 11 bases between. Germline V gene lookup returns CDR1 SEHNR and CDR2 FQNEAQ (reference sequence). The CDR3 runs to 14 residues. The CDR3 here is CASSLVRGATEAFF. The CDR3 DNA is TGTGCCAGCAGCTTAGTAAGAGGAGCTACTGAAGCTTTCTTT.

The chain has TRBV6-1 and TRBJ2-3; no reliable D call. Germline V gene data show CDR1 as MNHNS and CDR2 as SASEGT. Trimming shortened V by 7 bases and J by 1 base, and 15 bases separated the two germline ends. The CDR3 has 15 residues. Here the CDR3 reads CASNLPRSGTDTQYF. Here the CDR3 DNA reads TGTGCCAGCAACCTCCCTCGGAGTGGCACAGATACGCAGTATTTT.

This sequence joins TRBV7-2 and TRBJ2-7, with 8 bases matching TRBD1. Looked up from germline, CDR1 is SGHTA and CDR2 is FQGNSA. The CDR3 loop spans 14 amino acids. V was clipped by 1 base and J by 5 bases; unmatched bases: 4. CDR3 DNA: TGTGCCAGCAGCTTAGTCAGGGGGCGAGACGAGCAGTACTTC. As protein: CASSLVRGRDEQYF.